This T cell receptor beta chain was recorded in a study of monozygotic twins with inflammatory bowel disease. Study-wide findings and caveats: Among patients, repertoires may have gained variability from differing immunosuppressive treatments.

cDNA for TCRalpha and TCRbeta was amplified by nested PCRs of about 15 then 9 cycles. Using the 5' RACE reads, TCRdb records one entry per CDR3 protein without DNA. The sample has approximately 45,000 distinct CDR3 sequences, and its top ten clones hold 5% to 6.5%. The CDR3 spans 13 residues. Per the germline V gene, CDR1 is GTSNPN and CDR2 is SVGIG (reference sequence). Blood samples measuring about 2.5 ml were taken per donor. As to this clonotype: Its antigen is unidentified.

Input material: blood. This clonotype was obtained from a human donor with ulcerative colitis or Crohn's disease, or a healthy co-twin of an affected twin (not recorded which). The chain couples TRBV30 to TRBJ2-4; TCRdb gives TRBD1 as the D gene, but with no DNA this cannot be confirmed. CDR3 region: CAWTGGGQNIQYF.